The 27 T cell receptor beta chains below were found in one sample sequenced in a study of blood T cell repertoires in COVID-19. Assay used: immunoSEQ multiplex PCR; TCRdb lists only in-frame clones, some missing. The table has 200,000 or so clones, more than 80% seen once. Sequenced: PBMCs or T cells enriched from blood (not recorded which). The receptors stem from a woman aged 40 to 50 with acute COVID-19.

The chain employs TRBV2 and TRBJ2-1; D not resolved. Germline V gene sequence: CDR1 SNHLY, CDR2 FYNNEI. The CDR3 length is 14 residues. The V end was cut by 4 bases, the J end by 6 bases, with 13 bases between. As DNA, the CDR3 is TGTGCCAGCAGTGGGGTCCCGGCAGGCAATGAGCAGTTCTTC. Protein product: CASSGVPAGNEQFF.

This clone has just one count. The chain links TRBV7-9 to TRBJ1-1; D gene ambiguous. Germline V gene data show CDR1 as SEHNR and CDR2 as FQNEAQ (reference sequence). The length of the CDR3 is 15 residues. V lost 3 bases and J lost 0, with 11 bases in between. CDR3 sequence (DNA): TGTGCCAGCAGCTTGGGCAGCGGTATGAACACTGAAGCTTTCTTT. This encodes CASSLGSGMNTEAFF.

The genes are TRBV4-1 and TRBJ2-2; 7 bases line up with TRBD2. From germline, CDR1 is MGHRA and CDR2 YSYEKL. The V segment lost 9 bases and the J segment 7 bases; nucleotides outside the gene matches: 11. This CDR3 is built from 14 residues. CDR3 sequence (DNA): TGCGCCAGTGGCAGCGGGGTCGCGAGCGGGGAGCTGTTTTTT. It encodes CASGSGVASGELFF.

The chain links TRBV30 to TRBJ1-1; 10 nucleotides line up with TRBD1. The length of the CDR3 is 14 residues. Germline CDR1 and CDR2: GTSNPN and SVGIG (reference sequence). V shed 4 bases, J shed 6 bases, and the junction held 8 bases outside the gene matches. The CDR3, as DNA: TGTGCCTGGACGTCCTCCGGACAGGGGGCTGAAGCTTTCTTT. This sequence encodes CAWTSSGQGAEAFF. Looking up the rest from reference TRBV30 and TRBJ1-1 gives the full variable domain: SQTIHQWPATLVQPVGSPLSLECTVEGTSNPNLYWYRQAAGRGLQLLFYSVGIGQISSEVPQNLSASRPQDRQFILSSKKLLLSDSGFYLCAWTSSGQGAEAFFGQGTRLTVV.

The genes are TRBV2 and TRBJ1-2, with D tentatively TRBD1 (6 bases). Between the trimmed V and J ends, which lost 8 bases and 8 bases, there was a span of 18 bases. The germline V gene encodes CDR1 SNHLY and CDR2 FYNNEI. The CDR3 consists of 13 residues. CDR3 residues: CASAQGTRGGYTF. The CDR3 region has the DNA TGTGCCAGCGCACAGGGCACCCGAGGGGGCTACACCTTC.

The rearrangement links TRBV4-1 to TRBJ1-6; no clear D gene. Germline CDR1 reads MGHRA; CDR2 reads YSYEKL. The CDR3 is made up of 14 amino acids. V dropped 0 bases and J dropped 10 bases, with 10 bases sitting between them. The CDR3 DNA follows: TGCGCCAGCAGCCAAGATGCGAAGAACTCACCCCTCCACTTT. Encoded protein: CASSQDAKNSPLHF.

The chain couples TRBV5-1 to TRBJ1-2; 8 nucleotides line up with TRBD1. The CDR3 contains 15 residues. Per the germline V gene, CDR1 is SGHRS and CDR2 is YFSETQ. V was clipped by 3 bases and J by 8 bases; unmatched bases: 12. CDR3 bases: TGCGCCAGCAGCTCACGAAGGCCACAGGGGGTCGGCTACACCTTC. This gives the protein CASSSRRPQGVGYTF. Together with reference TRBV5-1 and TRBJ1-2, the CDR3 gives the full variable domain: KAGVTQTPRYLIKTRGQQVTLSCSPISGHRSVSWYQQTPGQGLQFLFEYFSETQRNKGNFPGRFSGRQFSNSRSEMNVSTLELGDSALYLCASSSRRPQGVGYTFGSGTRLTVV.

The chain combines TRBV2 with TRBJ1-1; no clear D. V shed 5 bases and J shed 3 bases, with 13 bases lying between them. This CDR3 has 14 residues. Per the germline V gene, CDR1 is SNHLY and CDR2 is FYNNEI. In DNA form, the CDR3 reads TGTGCCAGCAGTCGAGAGATGCCGCACACTGAAGCTTTCTTT. This codes for CASSREMPHTEAFF.

The rearrangement joins TRBV5-1 to TRBJ2-7; 11 bases are shared with TRBD2. The CDR3 covers 14 residues. Trimming at V came to 5 bases and at J to 4 bases, leaving 5 bases not matched to a gene. Germline V gene sequence: CDR1 SGHRS, CDR2 YFSETQ. Here the CDR3 DNA reads TGCGCCAGCAGATTAGCGGGGGGGCCGTACGAGCAGTACTTC. Translated, it gives CASRLAGGPYEQYF.

This chain uses TRBV30 with TRBJ1-2; no definite D call. V lost 5 bases and J lost 1, with 11 bases in between. CDR1 is GTSNPN and CDR2 is SVGIG in the germline V gene (reference sequence). The CDR3 spans 13 residues. Written as DNA, the CDR3 is TGTGCCTGGGCCAGTAGGAGTAACTATGGCTACACCTTC. It encodes CAWASRSNYGYTF.

Comment on this clone: The sample carries other DNA sequences with the same CDR3. The rearrangement uses TRBV5-1 and TRBJ1-3, with 7 bases identical to TRBD1. V lost 4 bases to trimming and J lost 0 bases; unmatched junction nucleotides: 1. Germline CDR1 and CDR2: SGHRS and YFSETQ. The CDR3 is made up of 14 amino acids. CDR3 coding DNA: TGCGCCAGCAGCCGGGACAGCTCTGGAAACACCATATATTTT. Translation gives CASSRDSSGNTIYF.

The chain carries TRBV30 and TRBJ2-2, with D tentatively TRBD1 (5 bases). With 4 bases removed from V and 6 bases from J, the gap between germline ends came to 18 bases. The germline V gene encodes CDR1 GTSNPN and CDR2 SVGIG (reference sequence). The CDR3 sequence is 15 residues long. The CDR3 sequence: CAWTQEAGWPGELFF. Written as DNA, the CDR3 is TGTGCCTGGACCCAAGAGGCAGGGTGGCCCGGGGAGCTGTTTTTT.

V and J are TRBV13 and TRBJ1-1, with D hard to call. The CDR3 consists of 14 residues. V lost 1 base and J lost 4, with 10 bases in between. The germline CDR1 and CDR2 sequences are PRHDT and FYEKMQ (reference sequence). The CDR3 protein is CASSLDRGITEAFF. CDR3 nucleotide sequence: TGTGCCAGCAGCTTAGATCGGGGAATCACTGAAGCTTTCTTT.

This chain uses TRBV9 with TRBJ1-2; 8 nucleotides match TRBD1. This CDR3 spans 17 amino acids. Germline lookup yields CDR1 SGDLS and CDR2 YYNGEE. J was trimmed by 7 bases and V by 4 bases; bases with no gene match: 18. The CDR3 bases are TGTGCCAGCAGCCAAGAAGGAAGGGTGGACAGGGCTTTTGGCTACACCTTC. Amino acids: CASSQEGRVDRAFGYTF.

The chain uses TRBV30 and TRBJ2-5; a possible D gene is TRBD2 (5 bases). Looked up from germline, CDR1 is GTSNPN and CDR2 is SVGIG (reference sequence). Deletions cut 3 bases from V and 5 bases from J, with 22 bases between. The CDR3 length is 16 residues. Written as DNA, the CDR3 is TGTGCCTGGAGGCCAACCTCCGGACTCACCGGGGAGACCCAGTACTTC. This encodes CAWRPTSGLTGETQYF.

This clone appeared a single time. The DNA of the CDR3 is TGTGCCAGCAGAAATTGGACAGCTAACTATGGCTACACCTTC. Amino acids: CASRNWTANYGYTF. The chain recombines TRBV7-9 with TRBJ1-2, with D perhaps matching TRBD1 (6 bases). V lost 6 bases, J lost 0 bases, and 11 bases lay in between. Germline CDR1 SEHNR, CDR2 FQNEAQ (reference sequence). The length of the CDR3 is 14 residues.

The chain uses TRBV2 and TRBJ1-1; 7 bases fit TRBD1. V was pared by 4 bases and J by 7 bases, with 6 bases of the junction left unmatched. Germline V gives CDR1 SNHLY, CDR2 FYNNEI. CDR3 length equals 13 residues. CDR3 DNA: TGTGCCAGCAGTGTTAGCAGGGGGGTTGAAGCTTTCTTT. Protein sequence: CASSVSRGVEAFF.

This chain links TRBV5-6 with TRBJ1-6; 8 bases align to TRBD1. Germline lookup yields CDR1 SGHDT and CDR2 YYEEEE. The junction had 2 bases not matched to a gene; V was cut back by 2 bases and J by 1 base. The CDR3 has 16 amino acids. The CDR3 here is CASSFRGQSYNSPLHF. DNA of the CDR3: TGTGCCAGCAGCTTCAGGGGGCAATCCTATAATTCACCCCTCCACTTT.

This clone was found once. The J gene is TRBJ2-1, the V gene TRBV5-1; perhaps TRBD2 as D (6 bases). The V end lost 0 bases, the J end lost 2 bases, and 9 bases lay between the germline ends. The CDR3 extends over 15 amino acids. Germline V gene data show CDR1 as SGHRS and CDR2 as YFSETQ. The CDR3 region has the DNA TGCGCCAGCAGCTTGGAGCTAGCGACCTACAATGAGCAGTTCTTC. This sequence encodes CASSLELATYNEQFF. The whole variable domain, remainder taken from reference TRBV5-1 and TRBJ2-1, is KAGVTQTPRYLIKTRGQQVTLSCSPISGHRSVSWYQQTPGQGLQFLFEYFSETQRNKGNFPGRFSGRQFSNSRSEMNVSTLELGDSALYLCASSLELATYNEQFFGPGTRLTVL.

The gene calls are TRBV5-8 and TRBJ1-2; 11 bases map to TRBD1. CDR1 and CDR2 (germline): SGHTS, YDEGEE. Trimming at V came to 4 bases and at J to 4 bases, leaving 6 bases not matched to a gene. The CDR3 covers 15 residues. The CDR3 sequence: CASSPGTGGPYGYTF. The CDR3 nucleotides are TGTGCCAGCAGCCCGGGGACAGGGGGACCCTATGGCTACACCTTC.

This clone has a handful of counts. The V gene is TRBV7-9, the J gene TRBJ1-6; 12 nucleotides line up with TRBD1. The CDR3 has 17 residues. The germline V gene has CDR1 SEHNR and CDR2 FQNEAQ (reference sequence). The trim removed 3 bases at V and 8 bases at J, leaving 8 bases unmatched. In nucleotides, the CDR3 is TGTGCCAGCAGCTTTGGGACAGGGGGCCTTGGGGATTCACCCCTCCACTTT. Amino acid sequence: CASSFGTGGLGDSPLHF.

V gene TRBV5-1 combines with J gene TRBJ2-3; possibly TRBD1 for D (6 bases). Per germline, CDR1 SGHRS and CDR2 YFSETQ. The V end was cut by 5 bases, the J end by 1 base, with 14 bases between. CDR3 length: 15 amino acids. In DNA form, the CDR3 reads TGCGCCAGCAGTGGGGGCAGGGCGGGCACAGATACGCAGTATTTT. Its protein product is CASSGGRAGTDTQYF.

The chain joins TRBV24-1 to TRBJ2-2, with a weak D call TRBD1 (5 bases). Trimming pared 4 bases from V and 7 bases from J, leaving 6 bases between. Looked up from germline, CDR1 is KGHDR and CDR2 is SFDVKD. The CDR3 is made up of 12 amino acids. For the CDR3, the DNA is TGTGCCACCAGTGAAGGGGTCGGGGAGCTGTTTTTT. This codes for CATSEGVGELFF.

This clone occurred once. V and J are TRBV19 and TRBJ2-3, with D unresolved. V lost 5 bases and J lost 3, with 12 bases in between. CDR3 length equals 14 residues. From germline, CDR1 is LNHDA and CDR2 SQIVND (reference sequence). The CDR3 loop reads CASSAARGTDTQYF. The CDR3 bases are TGTGCCAGTAGTGCGGCCAGAGGTACAGATACGCAGTATTTT.

This clone appeared a single time. The chain links TRBV5-4 to TRBJ2-1, with TRBD2 as a possible D gene (6 bases). Germline V gene lookup returns CDR1 SGHNT and CDR2 YYREEE (reference sequence). V lost 0 bases, J lost 0 bases, and 10 bases lay in between. This CDR3 has 16 residues. CDR3 bases: TGTGCCAGCAGCTTGGGGGGAGGAGACTCCTACAATGAGCAGTTCTTC. As protein: CASSLGGGDSYNEQFF.

The genes are TRBV4-3 and TRBJ1-2, with D unresolved. V lost 4 bases and J 4 bases, leaving 13 bases between the germline ends. The CDR3 contains 14 residues. Per the germline V gene, CDR1 is LGHNA and CDR2 is YSLEER. CDR3 residues: CASSRSGEGYGYTF. The CDR3 DNA reads TGCGCCAGCAGCCGAAGCGGGGAGGGCTATGGCTACACCTTC.

This clone was counted once. This chain connects TRBV19 to TRBJ2-7; D unclear. In germline, CDR1 is LNHDA, CDR2 SQIVND (reference sequence). Trimming removed 7 bases at V and 5 bases at J, with 6 bases between. This CDR3 has 10 residues. The CDR3 coding sequence is TGTGCCAGTAATCAGGACGAGCAGTACGTC. Encoded protein: CASNQDEQYV.